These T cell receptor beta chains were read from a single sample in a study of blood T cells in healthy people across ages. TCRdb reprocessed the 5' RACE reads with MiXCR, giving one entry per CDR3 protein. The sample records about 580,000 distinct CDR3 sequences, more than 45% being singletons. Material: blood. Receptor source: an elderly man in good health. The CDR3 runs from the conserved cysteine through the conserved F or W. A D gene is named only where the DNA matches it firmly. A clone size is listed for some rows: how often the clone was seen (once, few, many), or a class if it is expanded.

cdr3_nt: TGCAGTGCTAGTCCGGGTCCATCCTACGAGCAGTACTTC; cdr3_aa: CSASPGPSYEQYF; clone_size: few; d_call: .; j_call: TRBJ2-7; v_call: TRBV20-1
cdr3_nt: TGCAGCGTTGTTGGGGAGGGTAACTATGGCTACACCTTC; cdr3_aa: CSVVGEGNYGYTF; clone_size: .; d_call: .; j_call: TRBJ1-2; v_call: TRBV29-1
cdr3_nt: TGCAGCGTTAGACTAGCGGGCCTATACAATGAGCAGTACTTC; cdr3_aa: CSVRLAGLYNEQYF; clone_size: .; d_call: TRBD2; j_call: TRBJ2-7; v_call: TRBV29-1
cdr3_nt: TGTGCCTGGAGGGACCTTGGACAGGGGGACGAGCAGTACTTC; cdr3_aa: CAWRDLGQGDEQYF; clone_size: .; d_call: TRBD1; j_call: TRBJ2-7; v_call: TRBV30
cdr3_nt: TGTGCCAGCAGCCAAGGACTAGCGGGGTCGAGTGTGACAGATACGCAGTATTTT; cdr3_aa: CASSQGLAGSSVTDTQYF; clone_size: .; d_call: TRBD2; j_call: TRBJ2-3; v_call: TRBV3-1
cdr3_nt: TGTGCCAGCAGACCCGCCGGGACAGGGACCTACAATGAGCAGTTCTTC; cdr3_aa: CASRPAGTGTYNEQFF; clone_size: many; d_call: TRBD1; j_call: TRBJ2-1; v_call: TRBV6-5
cdr3_nt: TGCAGTGCTATGGGACTGGCATCGATTGAGCAGTTCTTC; cdr3_aa: CSAMGLASIEQFF; clone_size: .; d_call: .; j_call: TRBJ2-1; v_call: TRBV20-1
cdr3_nt: TGCAGTGCTAGACTAGGAGCTATATCAGAGACCCAGTACTTC; cdr3_aa: CSARLGAISETQYF; clone_size: few; d_call: .; j_call: TRBJ2-5; v_call: TRBV20-1
cdr3_nt: TGTGCCAGCAGCGGAGGGACCCAGTACTTC; cdr3_aa: CASSGGTQYF; clone_size: .; d_call: .; j_call: TRBJ2-5; v_call: TRBV3-1
cdr3_nt: TGTGCCAGCAGTTTATACCGGGACAGGGGGACAGATACGCAGTATTTT; cdr3_aa: CASSLYRDRGTDTQYF; clone_size: .; d_call: TRBD1; j_call: TRBJ2-3; v_call: TRBV27
cdr3_nt: TGTGCCACCGAGGGGAACGAAAAACTGTTTTTT; cdr3_aa: CATEGNEKLFF; clone_size: many; d_call: .; j_call: TRBJ1-4; v_call: TRBV6-6
cdr3_nt: TGTGCCTGGAGTCCTGTGGGGAATTCACCCCTCCACTTT; cdr3_aa: CAWSPVGNSPLHF; clone_size: .; d_call: .; j_call: TRBJ1-6; v_call: TRBV30
cdr3_nt: TGTGCCAGCAGCCAAGCAGGGACTGGGGCCAACGTCCTGACTTTC; cdr3_aa: CASSQAGTGANVLTF; clone_size: few; d_call: .; j_call: TRBJ2-6; v_call: TRBV4-2
cdr3_nt: TGCAGCGTTGAGTCGTCGGGAGGCTACACCTTC; cdr3_aa: CSVESSGGYTF; clone_size: .; d_call: .; j_call: TRBJ1-2; v_call: TRBV29-1
cdr3_nt: TGCAGTGCTAGACCCTGGGGGCCCAGTCGGGAGACCCAGTACTTC; cdr3_aa: CSARPWGPSRETQYF; clone_size: .; d_call: .; j_call: TRBJ2-5; v_call: TRBV20-1
cdr3_nt: TGTGCCAGCAGCCCCAGACTAGCGGGAGGGCGTAGCAATGAGCAGTTCTTC; cdr3_aa: CASSPRLAGGRSNEQFF; clone_size: many; d_call: TRBD2; j_call: TRBJ2-1; v_call: TRBV6-5
cdr3_nt: TGTGCCAGCAGTTTAAACGGGGAGACGAATTCACCCCTCCACTTT; cdr3_aa: CASSLNGETNSPLHF; clone_size: .; d_call: .; j_call: TRBJ1-6; v_call: TRBV12-3/TRBV12-4
cdr3_nt: TGTGCCAGCAGCCCCTGGGAGACCTACAATGAGCAGTTCTTC; cdr3_aa: CASSPWETYNEQFF; clone_size: few; d_call: .; j_call: TRBJ2-1; v_call: TRBV9
cdr3_nt: TGCGCCAGCAGCCCCGGACAGGGGTTTTGGGAGCTGTTTTTT; cdr3_aa: CASSPGQGFWELFF; clone_size: .; d_call: TRBD1; j_call: TRBJ2-2; v_call: TRBV5-1
cdr3_nt: TGTGCCAGCAGCCAGCTAGGTGAGGGGTCCCTTTATGGCTACACCTTC; cdr3_aa: CASSQLGEGSLYGYTF; clone_size: .; d_call: .; j_call: TRBJ1-2; v_call: TRBV3-1
cdr3_nt: TGTGCCAGCAGTCTAGGGGAGTACGAGCAGTACTTC; cdr3_aa: CASSLGEYEQYF; clone_size: .; d_call: .; j_call: TRBJ2-7; v_call: TRBV7-9
cdr3_nt: TGTGCCAGCAGCCCACAGGGTTCCCAGCCCCAGCATTTT; cdr3_aa: CASSPQGSQPQHF; clone_size: .; d_call: .; j_call: TRBJ1-5; v_call: TRBV7-9
cdr3_nt: TGTGCCAGCAGTTCCCTCGACGGGGGCGGTGATACGCAGTATTTT; cdr3_aa: CASSSLDGGGDTQYF; clone_size: .; d_call: .; j_call: TRBJ2-3; v_call: TRBV28
cdr3_nt: TGTGCCAGCAGCCAACCGGGACTAGCTCATGAGCAGTTCTTC; cdr3_aa: CASSQPGLAHEQFF; clone_size: few; d_call: TRBD2; j_call: TRBJ2-1; v_call: TRBV3-1
cdr3_nt: TGTGCCAGCAGCGCGGCGGGATCGGATGCGTACATTCAGTACTTC; cdr3_aa: CASSAAGSDAYIQYF; clone_size: .; d_call: .; j_call: TRBJ2-4; v_call: TRBV7-2
cdr3_nt: TGCAGTGCTAGCCCCCTAGCGCGGAACACCGGGGAGCTGTTTTTT; cdr3_aa: CSASPLARNTGELFF; clone_size: once; d_call: .; j_call: TRBJ2-2; v_call: TRBV20-1
cdr3_nt: TGCAGTGCTAGAGGTTCACCAAGGCAAGAGACCCAGTACTTC; cdr3_aa: CSARGSPRQETQYF; clone_size: .; d_call: .; j_call: TRBJ2-5; v_call: TRBV20-1
cdr3_nt: TGTGCCAGCAGACCCTTTCTGAACACTGAAGCTTTCTTT; cdr3_aa: CASRPFLNTEAFF; clone_size: few; d_call: .; j_call: TRBJ1-1; v_call: TRBV28